Following are 30 T cell receptor beta chains from one sample sequenced in a study of blood T cell repertoires in COVID-19. Only in-frame clones appear in the TCRdb table, and some are missing; sequencing was by immunoSEQ multiplex PCR. The sample lists approximately 250,000 clones; 80% to 90% were seen once. The sequenced sample consisted of peripheral blood. The receptor set was obtained from a man aged 55 to 70 with acute or convalescent COVID-19.

This chain links TRBV14 with TRBJ2-7; D unclear. CDR3 length: 15 amino acids. In germline, CDR1 is SGHDN, CDR2 FVKESK. Trimming removed 0 bases from V and 3 bases from J, with 12 bases in between. CDR3 DNA: TGTGCCAGCAGCCAAGATCCCGGAGCGATCTACGAGCAGTACTTC. Protein: CASSQDPGAIYEQYF.

The rearrangement links TRBV6-5 to TRBJ2-7, with 7 nucleotides matching TRBD1. The V gene's germline CDR1 is MNHEY and CDR2 SVGAGI. The CDR3 consists of 15 residues. After removal of 6 bases from V and 3 bases from J, the junction contained 11 bases not matched to a gene. The CDR3 protein is CASSISSGQSYEQYF. CDR3 in DNA: TGTGCCAGCAGCATCTCCTCGGGACAGAGCTACGAGCAGTACTTC.

The chain links TRBV6-2 or TRBV6-3 to TRBJ2-7; 9 bases match TRBD1. The trim removed 1 base at V and 2 bases at J, leaving 3 bases unmatched. Per germline, CDR1 MNHEY and CDR2 SVGEGT. The CDR3 extends over 15 amino acids. The CDR3 reads CASSYWTGEPYEQYF. DNA for the CDR3: TGTGCCAGCAGTTACTGGACAGGGGAACCCTACGAGCAGTACTTC.

The chain recombines TRBV5-4 with TRBJ2-1; D not certain. Per germline, CDR1 SGHNT and CDR2 YYREEE (reference sequence). Trimming took off 3 bases at V and 9 bases at J, with 10 bases between the two ends. The CDR3 is made up of 12 amino acids. This CDR3 reads CASSSFPSEQFF. DNA for the CDR3: TGTGCCAGCAGCTCCTTTCCGTCTGAGCAGTTCTTC.

The V and J genes are TRBV7-2 and TRBJ1-2, with 7 bases aligning to TRBD1. The length of the CDR3 is 13 residues. The V gene end was trimmed by 5 bases and the J gene end by 5 bases; junction bases not matched to a gene: 5. Germline V gene sequence: CDR1 SGHTA, CDR2 FQGNSA. CDR3 sequence: CASSPSGGYGYTF. CDR3 DNA sequence: TGTGCCAGCAGCCCCTCAGGGGGGTATGGCTACACCTTC.

The chain joins TRBV5-3 to TRBJ2-2; 8 bases are shared with TRBD2. TRBV5-3 is identified as an open reading frame with a role that is uncertain. V was clipped by 0 bases and J by 0 bases; unmatched bases: 7. The CDR3 loop spans 18 amino acids. Written as DNA, the CDR3 is TGTGCCAGAAGCTTGGTCTCGCGGGGGGCCCCGAACACCGGGGAGCTGTTTTTT. Encoded protein: CARSLVSRGAPNTGELFF.

J is TRBJ1-1 and V is TRBV27, with no clear D. The CDR3 has 14 residues. The germline V and J ends were trimmed by 2 bases and 1 base, with 8 bases remaining between them. Germline V gene data show CDR1 as MNHEY and CDR2 as SMNVEV (reference sequence). This CDR3 is CASSLTRGNTEAFF. As DNA, the CDR3 is TGTGCCAGCAGTTTAACTCGGGGGAACACTGAAGCTTTCTTT.

The V and J genes are TRBV2 and TRBJ1-4; 7 bases fit TRBD1. CDR1 and CDR2 from the germline V gene are SNHLY and FYNNEI. J was trimmed by 8 bases and V by 7 bases; bases with no gene match: 19. CDR3 length equals 17 residues. The CDR3 loop is CASTIQGLVAGGEKLFF. CDR3 in DNA: TGTGCCAGCACCATCCAAGGGTTAGTGGCAGGGGGAGAAAAACTGTTTTTT.

The chain carries TRBV19 and TRBJ2-1, with D perhaps TRBD2 (6 bases). Germline V CDR1 and CDR2: LNHDA, SQIVND (reference sequence). The CDR3 covers 13 residues. CDR3 nucleotide sequence: TGTGTTACGGGAGCCCCAGCCTACAATGAGCAGTTCTTC. This gives the protein CVTGAPAYNEQFF.

The chain's CDR3 is CASSQGQEKGENGYTF. DNA of the CDR3: TGTGCCAGCAGCCAGGGACAGGAGAAGGGAGAGAATGGCTACACCTTC. This rearrangement joins TRBV5-4 to TRBJ1-2; TRBD1 aligns across 8 bases. The junction had 14 bases not matched to a gene; V was cut back by 4 bases and J by 6 bases. The CDR3 consists of 16 residues. CDR1 and CDR2 (germline): SGHNT, YYREEE (reference sequence).

In its sample, this clone was seen a few times. The DNA for the CDR3 is TGTGCCAGTAGTAAAAGCGGGGGAAGCTCCTACGAGCAGTACTTC. Translated, it gives CASSKSGGSSYEQYF. The genes are TRBV19 and TRBJ2-7, with 8 bases aligning to TRBD2. V dropped 4 bases and J dropped 0; count of bases not matched to a gene: 5. The CDR3 spans 15 residues. Germline V gene data show CDR1 as LNHDA and CDR2 as SQIVND (reference sequence).

The chain links TRBV28 to TRBJ1-5; D is uncertain. Germline V CDR1 and CDR2: MDHEN, SYDVKM. Trimming removed 6 bases at V and 2 bases at J, with 11 bases between. This CDR3 spans 14 amino acids. The CDR3 protein is CASRPGNGNQPQHF. The CDR3, as DNA: TGTGCCAGCAGGCCCGGGAACGGCAATCAGCCCCAGCATTTT.

The J gene is TRBJ2-7, the V gene TRBV20-1; D unresolved. Trimming left V 5 bases short and J 6 bases short, with 8 bases between. The CDR3 contains 10 residues. CDR1 is DFQATT and CDR2 is SNEGSKA in the germline V gene (reference sequence). CDR3 sequence: CSAFEVEQYF. As DNA, the CDR3 is TGCAGTGCTTTCGAGGTCGAGCAGTACTTC.

The chain has TRBV10-3 and TRBJ2-5; TRBD1 matches 9 bases. The germline CDR1 and CDR2 sequences are ENHRY and SYGVKD. V lost 6 bases, J lost 5 bases, and 7 bases stayed unmatched. The CDR3 runs to 14 residues. The chain's CDR3 is CAISLQGAKETQYF. The CDR3 nucleotides read TGTGCCATCAGCCTACAGGGGGCGAAGGAGACCCAGTACTTC.

The chain employs TRBV11-2 and TRBJ2-2; 9 bases are shared with TRBD1. The CDR3 is made up of 17 amino acids. Per germline, CDR1 SGHAT and CDR2 FQNNGV. The V gene end was trimmed by 1 base and the J gene end by 6 bases; junction bases not matched to a gene: 9. The CDR3: CASSLGWGQGAAGELFF. The DNA for the CDR3 is TGTGCCAGCAGCTTAGGGTGGGGACAGGGCGCCGCCGGGGAGCTGTTTTTT. The complete variable domain, with remaining parts taken from reference TRBV11-2 and TRBJ2-2, reads EAGVAQSPRYKIIEKRQSVAFWCNPISGHATLYWYQQILGQGPKLLIQFQNNGVVDDSQLPKDRFSAERLKGVDSTLKIQPAKLEDSAVYLCASSLGWGQGAAGELFFGEGSRLTVL.

The chain is built from TRBV10-1 and TRBJ2-7; 9 positions agree with TRBD2. Germline CDR1 and CDR2: WNHNN and SYGVQD (reference sequence). After removal of 4 bases from V and 2 bases from J, the junction contained 9 bases not matched to a gene. The CDR3 has 16 residues. The CDR3 here is CASSAGLSGGTYEQYF. In DNA, the CDR3 is TGCGCCAGCAGTGCCGGACTAAGCGGGGGGACCTACGAGCAGTACTTC.

The genes are TRBV7-9 and TRBJ2-5, with D tentatively TRBD2 (6 bases). Deletions cut 4 bases from V and 5 bases from J, with 17 bases between. Germline V lookup: CDR1 SEHNR, CDR2 FQNEAQ (reference sequence). This CDR3 is 15 amino acids long. The chain's CDR3 is CASSSGTLTRETQYF. CDR3 coding DNA: TGTGCCAGCAGCTCCGGGACTCTCACCCGGGAGACCCAGTACTTC.

The chain joins TRBV4-1 to TRBJ2-2; no clear D gene. CDR3 length equals 17 residues. Trimming pared 6 bases from V and 0 bases from J, leaving 17 bases between. Germline CDR1 reads MGHRA; CDR2 reads YSYEKL. CDR3: CASRPTYMTANTGELFF. In DNA, the CDR3 is TGCGCCAGCAGGCCTACCTACATGACTGCGAACACCGGGGAGCTGTTTTTT.

This chain uses TRBV12-5 with TRBJ2-3; TRBD2 matches 10 bases. The CDR3 consists of 12 residues. Germline CDR1 and CDR2: LGHNT and FRNRAP. Trimming at V came to 4 bases and at J to 11 bases, leaving 3 bases not matched to a gene. DNA of the CDR3: TGTGCTAGTGGTTCCGGACTAGCGGAGCAGTATTTT. Amino acid sequence: CASGSGLAEQYF.

There are a few counts of this clone. This same CDR3 is encoded by further DNA sequences in the sample. This chain uses TRBV2 with TRBJ2-5, with 11 bases lining up with TRBD2. This CDR3 is built from 15 residues. Germline V gives CDR1 SNHLY, CDR2 FYNNEI. J gave up 2 bases and V 4 bases, and 3 bases lay outside the gene matches. CDR3 residues: CASSGTSGGQETQYF. As DNA, the CDR3 is TGTGCCAGCAGTGGAACTAGCGGGGGACAAGAGACCCAGTACTTC.

The rearrangement joins TRBV30 to TRBJ2-1, with 11 bases lining up with TRBD2. Germline CDR1 reads GTSNPN; CDR2 reads SVGIG (reference sequence). The CDR3 runs to 13 residues. The V gene end was trimmed by 3 bases and the J gene end by 6 bases; junction bases not matched to a gene: 1. The CDR3 nucleotides are TGTGCCTGGAGACTAGCGGGGGCCAATGAGCAGTTCTTC. Its protein is CAWRLAGANEQFF.

The CDR3 region is CASSTREGNQPQHF. The CDR3 DNA reads TGTGCCAGCAGCACTAGGGAGGGCAATCAGCCCCAGCATTTT. The chain is built from TRBV6-5 and TRBJ1-5, with unresolved D. Between the trimmed V and J ends, which lost 6 bases and 2 bases, there was a span of 11 bases. Germline-derived CDR1 and CDR2 are MNHEY and SVGAGI. This CDR3 is 14 amino acids long.

V and J are TRBV7-2 and TRBJ2-3; TRBD1 matches at 9 bases. V shed 4 bases, J shed 2 bases, and the junction held 4 bases outside the gene matches. This CDR3 is built from 15 residues. In germline, CDR1 is SGHTA, CDR2 FQGNSA. CDR3 sequence (DNA): TGTGCCAGCAGCTCCCGGGACAGGGACACAGATACGCAGTATTTT. The encoded protein is CASSSRDRDTDTQYF.

V is TRBV30 and J is TRBJ1-4; no clear D gene. The CDR3 totals 12 residues. V lost 0 bases, J lost 8 bases, and 7 bases lay in between. CDR1 GTSNPN and CDR2 SVGIG come from the germline V gene (reference sequence). CDR3 sequence reads: CAWSVQMEKLFF. DNA of the CDR3: TGTGCCTGGAGTGTACAAATGGAAAAACTGTTTTTT.

The rearrangement joins TRBV11-2 to TRBJ2-2, with 9 bases that match TRBD1. The CDR3 spans 17 residues. Germline-derived CDR1 and CDR2 are SGHAT and FQNNGV. The trim removed 1 base at V and 1 base at J, leaving 4 bases unmatched. This CDR3 reads CASSLVGTGRNTGELFF. The CDR3 DNA is TGTGCCAGCAGCTTAGTCGGGACAGGGAGGAACACCGGGGAGCTGTTTTTT.

This chain joins TRBV11-3 and TRBJ2-1, with 10 nucleotides matching TRBD2. J was trimmed by 4 bases and V by 5 bases; bases with no gene match: 5. The germline V gene has CDR1 SGHNT and CDR2 YENEEA. The CDR3 length is 15 residues. CDR3 in DNA: TGTGCCAGCAGCCCGAGCGGGGGGGCTTACAATGAGCAGTTCTTC. It encodes CASSPSGGAYNEQFF.

This sequence joins TRBV6-6 and TRBJ2-7, with D possibly being TRBD2 (5 bases). V lost 2 bases to trimming and J lost 9 bases, with 11 bases between them. The CDR3 sequence is 12 residues long. Germline assignment: CDR1 MNHNY and CDR2 SVGAGI (reference sequence). Here the CDR3 reads CASSYTGAGQYF. CDR3 bases: TGTGCCAGCAGTTACACTGGCGCGGGGCAGTACTTC.

This chain connects TRBV25-1 to TRBJ1-1, with a tentative D call TRBD1 (6 bases). CDR1 is MGHDK and CDR2 is SYGVNS in the germline V gene. This CDR3 contains 15 residues. V was pared by 1 base and J by 4 bases, with 13 bases between. The CDR3 here is CASSESQGIGTEAFF. CDR3 bases: TGTGCCAGCAGTGAATCCCAGGGGATTGGCACTGAAGCTTTCTTT.

The chain is built from TRBV27 and TRBJ1-1; 7 bases are a match to TRBD1. Unmatched junction bases numbered 11, after V lost 5 bases and J lost 11 bases. Germline V gives CDR1 MNHEY, CDR2 SMNVEV (reference sequence). CDR3 length equals 13 residues. This CDR3 reads CASSITRGRGAFF. CDR3 DNA sequence: TGTGCCAGCAGTATTACGAGGGGGCGCGGGGCTTTCTTT.

The chain carries TRBV27 and TRBJ2-3, with D unclear. The CDR3 extends over 13 amino acids. From germline, CDR1 is MNHEY and CDR2 SMNVEV (reference sequence). Trimming took off 4 bases at V and 7 bases at J, with 12 bases between the two ends. CDR3 region: CASSYTRGYTQYF. DNA for the CDR3: TGTGCCAGCAGTTACACCCGCGGTTATACGCAGTATTTT.